The sequence of this T cell receptor beta chain was determined in a study of T cell clusters in autoimmune cytopenias. The overall study: TRB sequencing had a median about 52,000 reads and about 2,500 distinct clonotypes per sample.

TRB rearrangements were amplified by touch-down multiplex PCR with mixed TRB-A/B primers. TCRdb reprocessed the multiplex PCR reads and reports one entry per CDR3 protein, with no DNA. The sample's table shows about 4,000 distinct CDR3 sequences. TRB amplification used 250 ng of peripheral blood genomic DNA. In germline, CDR1 is KGHSH, CDR2 LQKENI. This CDR3 region has 15 residues. These data are also associated with another study on T cell repertoires in aging, cancer and after chemotherapy.

Sequences were obtained from peripheral blood. This TCR was recovered from a human donor in good health. The chain carries TRBV18 and TRBJ1-1; the TCRdb D gene call, TRBD1, has no DNA to confirm it. The chain's CDR3 is CASSPSETGYAEAFF.